A selection of T cell receptor beta chains follows, all from one sample in a study of T cell responses to AZD1222 COVID-19 vaccine. Produced via immunoSEQ multiplex PCR; TCRdb's table is partial and in-frame only. The table includes roughly 80,000 clones, around 90% detected once. Material: peripheral blood, obtained on day 0 of AZD1222 vaccination. These receptors were collected from an adult in good health. Both conserved end residues are part of each CDR3. A D gene is named only where the DNA matches it firmly. The size of a clone is reported for some rows only, either as once, few or many, or as a class for expanded clones.

clone_size: -
v_call: TRBV15
d_call: TRBD1
j_call: TRBJ1-2
cdr3_nt: TGTGCCACCAGCAGACATAAACAGGGGGCGGGCGGCTACACCTTC
cdr3_aa: CATSRHKQGAGGYTF

clone_size: -
v_call: TRBV28
d_call: -
j_call: TRBJ2-6
cdr3_nt: TGTGCCAGCAACTCTGGGGCCAACGTCCTGACTTTC
cdr3_aa: CASNSGANVLTF

clone_size: -
v_call: TRBV28
d_call: -
j_call: TRBJ1-4
cdr3_nt: TGTGCCAGCAGTCAATCTGGGACTAATGAAAAACTGTTTTTT
cdr3_aa: CASSQSGTNEKLFF

clone_size: -
v_call: TRBV4-2
d_call: TRBD2
j_call: TRBJ2-1
cdr3_nt: TGTGCCAGCAGCCAAACTAAGGGAATCACTCCCGGGACTAGCGTTATTAGCTCCTACAATGAGCAGTTCTTC
cdr3_aa: CASSQTKGITPGTSVISSYNEQFF

clone_size: -
v_call: TRBV3-1/TRBV3-2
d_call: -
j_call: TRBJ1-2
cdr3_nt: TGTGCCAGCAGCCCTAACCCGGTAGGGGCCGACGGCTACACCTTC
cdr3_aa: CASSPNPVGADGYTF

clone_size: -
v_call: TRBV7-2
d_call: -
j_call: TRBJ2-7
cdr3_nt: TGTGCCAGCAGCTACAGGGTTCCCTCCTACGAGCAGTACTTC
cdr3_aa: CASSYRVPSYEQYF

clone_size: -
v_call: TRBV7-9
d_call: -
j_call: TRBJ2-2
cdr3_nt: TGTGCCAGCAACGATGATAGCGGGGAGCTGTTTTTT
cdr3_aa: CASNDDSGELFF

clone_size: -
v_call: TRBV7-3
d_call: TRBD2
j_call: TRBJ2-3
cdr3_nt: TGTGCCAGCAGCCCAAAGAGCGGGGGGACTAGCACAGATACGCAGTATTTT
cdr3_aa: CASSPKSGGTSTDTQYF

clone_size: -
v_call: TRBV12-5
d_call: -
j_call: TRBJ2-1
cdr3_nt: TGTGCTAGTGGTTTGGAACAATACAATGAGCAGTTCTTC
cdr3_aa: CASGLEQYNEQFF

clone_size: -
v_call: TRBV28
d_call: TRBD1
j_call: TRBJ1-1
cdr3_nt: TGTGCCAGCAGTTTAGCGGGACAGGGGGTCACTGAAGCTTTCTTT
cdr3_aa: CASSLAGQGVTEAFF

clone_size: -
v_call: TRBV14
d_call: TRBD1
j_call: TRBJ1-2
cdr3_nt: TGTGCCAGCAGCCAAGTCGGGACAGAAAATAACTATGGCTACACCTTC
cdr3_aa: CASSQVGTENNYGYTF

clone_size: -
v_call: TRBV4-1
d_call: -
j_call: TRBJ1-1
cdr3_nt: TGCGCCAGCAGCCCGGGAAGGCGGCTTGGCACTGAAGCTTTCTTT
cdr3_aa: CASSPGRRLGTEAFF

clone_size: -
v_call: TRBV3-1/TRBV3-2
d_call: -
j_call: TRBJ1-3
cdr3_nt: TGTGCCAGCAGCCAAGTAGTTGCCGGAAACACCATATATTTT
cdr3_aa: CASSQVVAGNTIYF

clone_size: -
v_call: TRBV11-2
d_call: TRBD2
j_call: TRBJ2-1
cdr3_nt: TGTGCCAGCAGCTTGATAAGCGGGGGGTACAATGAGCAGTTCTTC
cdr3_aa: CASSLISGGYNEQFF

clone_size: -
v_call: TRBV11-3
d_call: TRBD1
j_call: TRBJ1-1
cdr3_nt: TGTGCCAGCAGCCGACAGGGGAGGACTGAAGCTTTCTTT
cdr3_aa: CASSRQGRTEAFF

clone_size: -
v_call: TRBV7-6
d_call: TRBD1
j_call: TRBJ2-1
cdr3_nt: TGTGCCAGCAGCGCCAGACAGGGGATTGAGCAGTTCTTC
cdr3_aa: CASSARQGIEQFF

clone_size: -
v_call: TRBV7-2
d_call: -
j_call: TRBJ2-3
cdr3_nt: TGTGCCAGCAGTACGACCTATCTCGGCACAGATACGCAGTATTTT
cdr3_aa: CASSTTYLGTDTQYF

clone_size: once
v_call: TRBV24-1
d_call: TRBD1
j_call: TRBJ2-1
cdr3_nt: TGTGCCACCAGTGACCGACAGGGGGCGCTGGGGAATGAGCAGTTCTTC
cdr3_aa: CATSDRQGALGNEQFF

clone_size: few
v_call: TRBV9
d_call: -
j_call: TRBJ1-6
cdr3_nt: TGTGCCAGCAGCGCCCAGGGACTATCCCCGAGCTCACCCCTCCACTTT
cdr3_aa: CASSAQGLSPSSPLHF

clone_size: -
v_call: TRBV15
d_call: -
j_call: TRBJ2-4
cdr3_nt: TGTGCCACCAGCAAAAGGGGAAACATTCAGTACTTC
cdr3_aa: CATSKRGNIQYF

clone_size: once
v_call: TRBV27
d_call: -
j_call: TRBJ1-3
cdr3_nt: TGTGCCAGCAGCTTCAGTGGGTCAAACACCATATATTTT
cdr3_aa: CASSFSGSNTIYF

clone_size: -
v_call: TRBV2
d_call: -
j_call: TRBJ2-5
cdr3_nt: TGTGCCAGCAGTGAATCGGGGTTCAGGGCGACCCAGTACTTC
cdr3_aa: CASSESGFRATQYF

clone_size: -
v_call: TRBV5-6
d_call: -
j_call: TRBJ1-2
cdr3_nt: TGTGCCAGCAGCACAAGGGACCGCTTAAACTATGGCTACACCTTC
cdr3_aa: CASSTRDRLNYGYTF

clone_size: -
v_call: TRBV4-1
d_call: TRBD1
j_call: TRBJ1-2
cdr3_nt: TGCGCCAGCAGCCGAACAGGGGCCGACTATGGCTACACCTTC
cdr3_aa: CASSRTGADYGYTF

clone_size: -
v_call: TRBV16
d_call: -
j_call: TRBJ1-2
cdr3_nt: TGTGCCAGCAGCCAATTGAACCGTGCTAACTATGGCTACACCTTC
cdr3_aa: CASSQLNRANYGYTF

clone_size: once
v_call: TRBV6-5
d_call: -
j_call: TRBJ2-1
cdr3_nt: TGTGCCAGCAGTTACTCGATTACGTGGCCCAATGAGCAGTTCTTC
cdr3_aa: CASSYSITWPNEQFF

clone_size: once
v_call: TRBV30
d_call: -
j_call: TRBJ1-1
cdr3_nt: TGTGCCTGGAGTACAGGGATGAACACTGAAGCTTTCTTT
cdr3_aa: CAWSTGMNTEAFF

clone_size: few
v_call: TRBV10-3
d_call: TRBD2
j_call: TRBJ2-1
cdr3_nt: TGTGCCATCAGTGAGGTACTAGCGGCTTACAATGAGCAGTTCTTC
cdr3_aa: CAISEVLAAYNEQFF

clone_size: -
v_call: TRBV18
d_call: -
j_call: TRBJ1-2
cdr3_nt: TGTGCCAGCTCACCACGCCAGGCTGGTGATGGCTACACCTTC
cdr3_aa: CASSPRQAGDGYTF

clone_size: -
v_call: TRBV29-1
d_call: -
j_call: TRBJ1-1
cdr3_nt: TGCAGCGTTGAACAGGGTATGGCCAGGGCTGAAGCTTTCTTT
cdr3_aa: CSVEQGMARAEAFF

clone_size: -
v_call: TRBV5-8
d_call: -
j_call: TRBJ1-2
cdr3_nt: TGTGCCAGCAGCTTTGTTCGGGAAGGCCCTGCTGCGGGATATGGCTACACCTTC
cdr3_aa: CASSFVREGPAAGYGYTF

clone_size: -
v_call: TRBV7-2
d_call: -
j_call: TRBJ1-1
cdr3_nt: TGTGCCAGCAGTTTAACAGGGAAGAACACTGAAGCTTTCTTT
cdr3_aa: CASSLTGKNTEAFF

clone_size: -
v_call: TRBV25-1
d_call: -
j_call: TRBJ1-1
cdr3_nt: TGTGCCAGCAGTGAATTCAGCCAGATTGGGGTATCAGGCACTGAAGCTTTCTTT
cdr3_aa: CASSEFSQIGVSGTEAFF

clone_size: -
v_call: TRBV25-1
d_call: -
j_call: TRBJ1-2
cdr3_nt: TGTGCCAGCAGTGAATATATGGCAGGGTCGCCGGGAGGCTACACCTTC
cdr3_aa: CASSEYMAGSPGGYTF

clone_size: -
v_call: TRBV5-6
d_call: -
j_call: TRBJ2-6
cdr3_nt: TGTGCCAGCAGCTTGGAACGCAGGCGGGTCCTGACTTTC
cdr3_aa: CASSLERRRVLTF

clone_size: -
v_call: TRBV20-1
d_call: -
j_call: TRBJ1-2
cdr3_nt: TGCAGTGCTTATCTCCGTAATGGCTACACCTTC
cdr3_aa: CSAYLRNGYTF

clone_size: -
v_call: TRBV19
d_call: -
j_call: TRBJ2-5
cdr3_nt: TGTGCCAGTAGTTACGGGACACTTTCCACTGAGACCCAGTACTTC
cdr3_aa: CASSYGTLSTETQYF

clone_size: -
v_call: TRBV3-1/TRBV3-2
d_call: -
j_call: TRBJ2-7
cdr3_nt: TGTGCCAGCAGCCAGAACGGACAGTTCTACGAGCAGTACTTC
cdr3_aa: CASSQNGQFYEQYF

clone_size: -
v_call: TRBV15
d_call: -
j_call: TRBJ1-1
cdr3_nt: TGTGCCACCAGCAGACGACAGAACACTGAAGCTTTCTTT
cdr3_aa: CATSRRQNTEAFF

clone_size: -
v_call: TRBV23-1
d_call: -
j_call: TRBJ2-2
cdr3_nt: TGCGCCAGCAGTCGCGACCCGGGACCAAGGAACACCGGGGAGCTGTTTTTT
cdr3_aa: CASSRDPGPRNTGELFF

clone_size: -
v_call: TRBV19
d_call: TRBD1
j_call: TRBJ1-3
cdr3_nt: TGTGCCAGTAGGGGACAGTCGGTTGGAAACACCATATATTTT
cdr3_aa: CASRGQSVGNTIYF

clone_size: -
v_call: TRBV6-6
d_call: TRBD1
j_call: TRBJ2-6
cdr3_nt: TGTGCCAGCAGTCTCGTCGTGGGACAGGGGGGTCACTCTGGGGCCAACGTCCTGACTTTC
cdr3_aa: CASSLVVGQGGHSGANVLTF

clone_size: -
v_call: TRBV27
d_call: -
j_call: TRBJ1-5
cdr3_nt: TGTGCCAGCAGTTTAAACGGGGCCAATCAGCCCCAGCATTTT
cdr3_aa: CASSLNGANQPQHF

clone_size: -
v_call: TRBV19
d_call: -
j_call: TRBJ1-6
cdr3_nt: TGTGCCAGTAGTGAAGGAGGGATCGGCTATAATTCACCCCTCCACTTT
cdr3_aa: CASSEGGIGYNSPLHF

clone_size: -
v_call: TRBV10-2
d_call: -
j_call: TRBJ2-7
cdr3_nt: TGCGCCAGCAGTGAGTTGGAACGGACAGCCACCTACGAGCAGTACTTC
cdr3_aa: CASSELERTATYEQYF

clone_size: -
v_call: TRBV7-9
d_call: -
j_call: TRBJ2-3
cdr3_nt: TGTGCCAGCAGCTTAGGGACCTGGGAAAACACAGATACGCAGTATTTT
cdr3_aa: CASSLGTWENTDTQYF